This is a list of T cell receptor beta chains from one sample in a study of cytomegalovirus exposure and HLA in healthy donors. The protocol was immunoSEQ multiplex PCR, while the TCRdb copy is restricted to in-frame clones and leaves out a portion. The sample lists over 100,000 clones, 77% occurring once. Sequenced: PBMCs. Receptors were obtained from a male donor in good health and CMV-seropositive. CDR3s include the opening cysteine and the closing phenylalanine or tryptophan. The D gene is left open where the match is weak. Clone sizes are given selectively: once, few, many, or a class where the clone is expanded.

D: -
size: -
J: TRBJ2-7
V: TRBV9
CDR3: CASSVGGNSRYEQYF
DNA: TGTGCCAGCAGCGTAGGAGGGAATAGCAGGTACGAGCAGTACTTC

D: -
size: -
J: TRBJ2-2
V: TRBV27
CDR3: CASSRGVNTGELFF
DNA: TGTGCCAGCAGTCGGGGTGTTAACACCGGGGAGCTGTTTTTT

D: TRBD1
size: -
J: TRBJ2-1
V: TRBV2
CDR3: CASRDRVYNEQFF
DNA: TGTGCCAGCAGAGACAGGGTTTACAATGAGCAGTTCTTC

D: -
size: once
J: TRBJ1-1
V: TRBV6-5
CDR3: CASSEFTPNTEAFF
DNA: TGTGCCAGCAGTGAATTTACACCGAACACTGAAGCTTTCTTT

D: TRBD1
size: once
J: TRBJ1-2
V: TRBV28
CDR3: CASSSHSLGQGVIHYGYTF
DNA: TGTGCCAGCAGTTCTCATTCTCTGGGACAGGGGGTAATCCACTATGGCTACACCTTC

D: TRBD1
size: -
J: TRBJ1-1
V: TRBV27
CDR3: CASSLVRQGPTRGIYEAFF
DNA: TGTGCCAGCAGTTTAGTCCGACAGGGGCCCACCCGCGGGATATATGAAGCTTTCTTT

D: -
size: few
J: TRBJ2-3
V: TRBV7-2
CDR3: CASSSADTQYF
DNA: TGTGCCAGCAGCTCCGCAGATACGCAGTATTTT

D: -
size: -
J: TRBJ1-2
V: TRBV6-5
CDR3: CASSYSWSNYGYTF
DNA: TGTGCCAGCAGTTACTCGTGGAGCAACTATGGCTACACCTTC

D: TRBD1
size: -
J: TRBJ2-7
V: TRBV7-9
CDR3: CASSSRTGDYEQYF
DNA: TGTGCCAGCAGCTCGCGGACAGGGGACTACGAGCAGTACTTC

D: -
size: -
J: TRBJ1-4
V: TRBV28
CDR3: CASSLTGGDEKLFF
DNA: TGTGCCAGCAGTTTAACGGGGGGGGATGAAAAACTGTTTTTT

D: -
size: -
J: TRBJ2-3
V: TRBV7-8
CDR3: CASSLETGLNTQYF
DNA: TGTGCCAGCAGCTTAGAGACAGGCTTAAATACGCAGTATTTT

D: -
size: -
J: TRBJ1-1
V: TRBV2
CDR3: CASSDSSGLPRDTEAFF
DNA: TGTGCCAGCAGTGATTCCTCGGGACTCCCAAGGGACACTGAAGCTTTCTTT

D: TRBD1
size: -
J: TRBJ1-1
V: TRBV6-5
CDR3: CASAHGQGGTEAFF
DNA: TGTGCCAGCGCCCATGGACAGGGAGGCACTGAAGCTTTCTTT

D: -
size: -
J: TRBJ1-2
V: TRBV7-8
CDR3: CASSPEAAENARGYTF
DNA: TGTGCCAGCAGCCCAGAAGCGGCAGAAAATGCGCGAGGCTACACCTTC

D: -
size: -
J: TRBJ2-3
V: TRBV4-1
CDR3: CASSQDSNTQYF
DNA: TGCGCCAGCAGCCAGGACTCAAATACGCAGTATTTT

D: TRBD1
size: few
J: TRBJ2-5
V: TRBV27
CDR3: CASRTGGERSQYF
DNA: TGTGCCAGCAGGACAGGGGGTGAGAGGTCCCAGTACTTC

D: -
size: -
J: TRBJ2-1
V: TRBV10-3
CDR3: CAISESRATTEQFF
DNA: TGTGCCATCAGTGAGTCGAGGGCCACGACAGAGCAGTTCTTC

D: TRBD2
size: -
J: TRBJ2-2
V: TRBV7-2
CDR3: CASSQRNTVAGGPGELFF
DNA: TGTGCCAGCAGCCAGCGAAATACGGTAGCGGGAGGGCCCGGGGAGCTGTTTTTT

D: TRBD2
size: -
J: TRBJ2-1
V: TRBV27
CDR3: CASRFGGLADRHEQFF
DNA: TGTGCCAGCAGATTCGGGGGACTAGCGGATCGACATGAGCAGTTCTTC

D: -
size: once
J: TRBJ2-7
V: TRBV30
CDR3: CAWSKGMGLSYEQYF
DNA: TGTGCCTGGAGTAAGGGTATGGGGCTCTCCTACGAGCAGTACTTC

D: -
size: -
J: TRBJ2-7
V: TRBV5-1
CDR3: CASRLQGPPYEQYF
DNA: TGCGCCAGCCGATTGCAGGGGCCTCCCTACGAGCAGTACTTC